What follows describes a single T cell receptor (beta chain). Sequenced by immunoSEQ multiplex PCR; TCRdb stores in-frame clones only, minus some. The table includes about 140,000 clones, around nine tenths detected once. Germline-derived CDR1 and CDR2 are LNHDA and SQIVND (reference sequence). This CDR3 is 15 amino acids long. With 8 bases removed from V and 2 bases from J, the gap between germline ends came to 19 bases. This entry is derived from a study of control samples from healthy donors and cancer patients. The sequenced sample consisted of blood. The receptor's source is a young man in good health. This chain joins TRBV19 and TRBJ2-7; TRBD2 might be the D (6 bases). For the CDR3, the DNA is TGTGCCAGTCAATTAGCGGCGGGCAGAGCCTACGAGCAGTACTTC. Its translation: CASQLAAGRAYEQYF.